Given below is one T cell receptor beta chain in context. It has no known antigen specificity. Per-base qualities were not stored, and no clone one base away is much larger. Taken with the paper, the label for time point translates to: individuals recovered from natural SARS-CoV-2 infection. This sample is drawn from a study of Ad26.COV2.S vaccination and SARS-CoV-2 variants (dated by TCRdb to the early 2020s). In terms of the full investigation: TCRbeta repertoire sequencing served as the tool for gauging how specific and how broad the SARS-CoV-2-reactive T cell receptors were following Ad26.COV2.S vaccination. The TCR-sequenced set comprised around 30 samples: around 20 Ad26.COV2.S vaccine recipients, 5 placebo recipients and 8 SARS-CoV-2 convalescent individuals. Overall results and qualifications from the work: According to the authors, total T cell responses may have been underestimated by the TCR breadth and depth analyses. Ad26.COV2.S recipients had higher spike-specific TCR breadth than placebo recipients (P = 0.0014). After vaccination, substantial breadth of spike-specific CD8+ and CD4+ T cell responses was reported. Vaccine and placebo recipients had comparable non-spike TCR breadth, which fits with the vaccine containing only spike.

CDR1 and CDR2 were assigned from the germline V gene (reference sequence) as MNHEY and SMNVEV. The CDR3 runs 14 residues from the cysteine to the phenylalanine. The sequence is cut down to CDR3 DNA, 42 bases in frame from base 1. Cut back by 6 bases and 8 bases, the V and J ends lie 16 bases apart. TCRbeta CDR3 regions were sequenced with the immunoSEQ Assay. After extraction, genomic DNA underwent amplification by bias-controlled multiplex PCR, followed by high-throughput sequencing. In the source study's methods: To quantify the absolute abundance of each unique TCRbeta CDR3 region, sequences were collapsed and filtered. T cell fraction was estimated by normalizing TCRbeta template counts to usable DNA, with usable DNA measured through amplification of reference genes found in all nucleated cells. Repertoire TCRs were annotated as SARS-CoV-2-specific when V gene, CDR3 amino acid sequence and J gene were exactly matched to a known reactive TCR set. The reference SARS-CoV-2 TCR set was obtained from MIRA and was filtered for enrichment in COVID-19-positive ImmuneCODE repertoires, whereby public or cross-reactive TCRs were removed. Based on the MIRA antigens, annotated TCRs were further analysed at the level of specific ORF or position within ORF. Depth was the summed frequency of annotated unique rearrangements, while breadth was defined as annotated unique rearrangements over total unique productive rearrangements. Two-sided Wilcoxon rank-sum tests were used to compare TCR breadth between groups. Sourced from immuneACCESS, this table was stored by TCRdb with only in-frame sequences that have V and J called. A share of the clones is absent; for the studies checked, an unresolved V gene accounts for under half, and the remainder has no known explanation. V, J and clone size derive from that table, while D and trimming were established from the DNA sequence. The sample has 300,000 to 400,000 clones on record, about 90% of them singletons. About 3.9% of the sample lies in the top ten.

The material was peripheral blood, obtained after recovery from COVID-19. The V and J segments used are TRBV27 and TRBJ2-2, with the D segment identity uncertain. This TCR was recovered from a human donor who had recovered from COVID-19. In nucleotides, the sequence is TGTGCCAGCAGAACCGGGCCCCCCGCTGGGGAGCTGTTTTTT. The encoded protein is CASRTGPPAGELFF.